What follows are 18 T cell receptor beta chains derived from one specimen sequenced in a study of cytomegalovirus exposure and HLA in healthy donors. The PCR made use of 60 Vbeta and 13 Jbeta primers. The repertoire was sequenced with immunoSEQ multiplex PCR; TCRdb's copy has only in-frame clones and lacks some. This sample's clone table lists 200,000 to 250,000 clones. The specimen was PBMCs. The receptors shown here come from a woman aged 25 to 39 in good health and CMV-seropositive.

The CDR3 region is CAISELADPRLRELFF. The CDR3 DNA reads TGTGCCATCAGTGAATTGGCTGACCCCCGACTCCGGGAGCTGTTTTTT. The chain links TRBV10-3 to TRBJ2-2; no clear D. This CDR3 is built from 16 residues. The ends were cut back, 3 bases at V and 9 bases at J, with 20 bases in the middle. Germline V gene data show CDR1 as ENHRY and CDR2 as SYGVKD.

The gene calls are TRBV28 and TRBJ1-2; TRBD1 is a possible D gene (6 bases). The V end was cut by 5 bases, the J end by 8 bases, with 12 bases between. Per germline, CDR1 MDHEN and CDR2 SYDVKM. The CDR3 loop spans 12 amino acids. CDR3 sequence: CASSGRRGGYTF. The CDR3 nucleotides read TGTGCCAGCAGTGGTCGCAGGGGCGGCTACACCTTC.

The CDR3 region is CASSLERNNQPQHF. DNA of the CDR3: TGTGCCAGCAGCTTAGAGAGGAACAATCAGCCCCAGCATTTT. The rearrangement joins TRBV7-8 to TRBJ1-5; D is undetermined. The germline CDR1 and CDR2 sequences are SGHVS and FQNEAQ. This CDR3 is 14 amino acids long. Deletions cut 1 base from V and 3 bases from J, with 7 bases between. The full variable domain, rest sourced from reference TRBV7-8 and TRBJ1-5, is GAGVSQSPRYKVAKRGQDVALRCDPISGHVSLFWYQQALGQGPEFLTYFQNEAQLDKSGLPSDRFFAERPEGSVSTLKIQRTQQEDSAVYLCASSLERNNQPQHFGDGTRLSIL.

The genes are TRBV5-1 and TRBJ2-3, with 12 bases that match TRBD2. The trim removed 0 bases at V and 9 bases at J, leaving 11 bases unmatched. The CDR3 sequence is 17 residues long. Germline-derived CDR1 and CDR2 are SGHRS and YFSETQ. The CDR3 here is CASSLEGLAGPTGTQYF. CDR3 nucleotide sequence: TGCGCCAGCAGCTTGGAAGGACTAGCGGGGCCCACGGGGACGCAGTATTTT.

V gene TRBV29-1 combines with J gene TRBJ2-1; possibly TRBD2 for D (6 bases). The germline V and J ends were trimmed by 5 bases and 0 bases, with 11 bases remaining between them. Per the germline V gene, CDR1 is SQVTM and CDR2 is ANQGSEA. The CDR3 sequence is 14 residues long. CDR3 amino acids: CSVTYSGSYNEQFF. DNA for the CDR3: TGCAGCGTTACCTATAGCGGCTCCTACAATGAGCAGTTCTTC.

The rearrangement uses TRBV27 and TRBJ1-6, with 7 bases fitting TRBD1. Per the germline V gene, CDR1 is MNHEY and CDR2 is SMNVEV (reference sequence). The CDR3 is made up of 16 amino acids. The V gene end was trimmed by 2 bases and the J gene end by 3 bases; junction bases not matched to a gene: 4. The CDR3 nucleotides read TGTGCCAGCAGTTTACTGGGACAGATCTATAATTCACCCCTCCACTTT. The encoded protein is CASSLLGQIYNSPLHF.

The J gene is TRBJ2-3, the V gene TRBV18; TRBD2 might be the D (6 bases). CDR1 and CDR2 from the germline V gene are KGHSH and LQKENI. The CDR3 has 14 residues. V lost 2 bases and J lost 4, with 10 bases in between. For the CDR3, the DNA is TGTGCCAGCTCACCAGGGAGGAGCCCAGATACGCAGTATTTT. As protein: CASSPGRSPDTQYF. The full variable domain, in which reference TRBV18 and TRBJ2-3 provide the parts outside the CDR3, is NAGVMQNPRHLVRRRGQEARLRCSPMKGHSHVYWYRQLPEEGLKFMVYLQKENIIDESGMPKERFSAEFPKEGPSILRIQQVVRGDSAAYFCASSPGRSPDTQYFGPGTRLTVL.

J is TRBJ1-5 and V is TRBV4-1; D is unclear. This CDR3 has 14 amino acids. Trimming shortened V by 5 bases and J by 5 bases, and 13 bases separated the two germline ends. The V gene's germline CDR1 is MGHRA and CDR2 YSYEKL. CDR3 in amino acids: CASSTGSTHQPQHF. The CDR3 bases are TGCGCCAGCAGCACCGGGAGTACACATCAGCCCCAGCATTTT.

This sequence joins TRBV5-1 and TRBJ2-7; possibly TRBD1 for D (5 bases). Deletions cut 7 bases from V and 2 bases from J, with 13 bases between. The CDR3 is 13 residues long. The germline V gene encodes CDR1 SGHRS and CDR2 YFSETQ. The CDR3 here is CASGADLPYEQYF. DNA of the CDR3: TGCGCCAGCGGGGCAGATCTACCCTACGAGCAGTACTTC. The full variable domain, its missing parts supplied by reference TRBV5-1 and TRBJ2-7, is KAGVTQTPRYLIKTRGQQVTLSCSPISGHRSVSWYQQTPGQGLQFLFEYFSETQRNKGNFPGRFSGRQFSNSRSEMNVSTLELGDSALYLCASGADLPYEQYFGPGTRLTVT.

V and J are TRBV4-1 and TRBJ1-5, with 12 bases lining up with TRBD1. The V gene end was trimmed by 5 bases and the J gene end by 2 bases; junction bases not matched to a gene: 4. The CDR3 consists of 16 residues. CDR1 MGHRA and CDR2 YSYEKL come from the germline V gene. The DNA for the CDR3 is TGCGCCAGCAGCGGCGGGACAGGGGGCCGCAATCAGCCCCAGCATTTT. This sequence encodes CASSGGTGGRNQPQHF.

The rearrangement uses TRBV29-1 and TRBJ2-7; tentatively, D is TRBD2 (6 bases). This CDR3 comprises 12 residues. The germline gives CDR1 SQVTM, CDR2 ANQGSEA. The V gene lost 4 bases and the J gene lost 5 bases, with 12 bases spanning the gap. The CDR3 loop is CSVGRLVHEQYF. CDR3 sequence (DNA): TGCAGCGTTGGCCGACTAGTCCACGAGCAGTACTTC.

This chain joins TRBV7-6 and TRBJ1-3, with TRBD1 as a possible D gene (6 bases). Germline CDR1 reads SGHVS; CDR2 reads FNYEAQ. Between the trimmed V and J ends, which lost 5 bases and 4 bases, there was a span of 15 bases. The CDR3 loop spans 15 amino acids. DNA of the CDR3: TGTGCCAGCAGCAATATACAGGGTGAAGGAAACACCATATATTTT. Encoded protein: CASSNIQGEGNTIYF.

CDR3 sequence: CARSPTGTSGSDTQYF. The DNA of the CDR3 is TGTGCCAGAAGTCCAACTGGGACTAGCGGGTCAGATACGCAGTATTTT. V usage is TRBV5-3 and J usage is TRBJ2-3; 12 bases fit TRBD2. TRBV5-3 is given ORF status, its function remaining uncertain. Trimming took 5 bases from V and 4 from J; bases not matched to a gene: 8. The CDR3 runs 16 residues.

V gene TRBV4-3 combines with J gene TRBJ2-2; a possible D gene is TRBD1 (6 bases). V was cut by 2 bases and J by 3 bases, with 10 bases left in between. CDR3 size: 15 residues. Germline CDR1 LGHNA, CDR2 YSLEER. CDR3 sequence: CASSQTTGYTGELFF. The CDR3 DNA is TGCGCCAGCAGCCAAACTACAGGGTACACCGGGGAGCTGTTTTTT.

The chain uses TRBV18 and TRBJ1-1, with D possibly being TRBD1 (6 bases). This CDR3 region has 13 residues. Germline V gene sequence: CDR1 KGHSH, CDR2 LQKENI. The V and J ends lost 8 bases and 2 bases respectively, with 12 bases between them. CDR3 protein: CASRGGINTEAFF. The CDR3 DNA reads as TGTGCCAGCAGGGGGGGAATCAACACTGAAGCTTTCTTT.

The chain combines TRBV10-1 with TRBJ2-1; 8 positions agree with TRBD2. The CDR3 is made up of 17 amino acids. The trim removed 3 bases at V and 0 bases at J, leaving 7 bases unmatched. Germline assignment: CDR1 WNHNN and CDR2 SYGVQD (reference sequence). CDR3 residues: CASSDLSGISSYNEQFF. CDR3 nucleotides: TGCGCCAGCAGTGACCTTAGCGGGATTAGCTCCTACAATGAGCAGTTCTTC.

As to this clone: A read error is likely, as this CDR3 ends without the conserved phenylalanine or tryptophan. The chain uses TRBV5-4 and TRBJ1-2; a possible D gene is TRBD1 (5 bases). CDR1 is SGHNT and CDR2 is YYREEE in the germline V gene (reference sequence). V was cut by 4 bases and J by 6 bases, with 16 bases left in between. The CDR3 has 14 amino acids. CDR3 loop: CASSPPGLTHGYTL. CDR3 sequence (DNA): TGTGCCAGCAGCCCTCCGGGACTGACCCATGGCTACACCCTC.

This chain uses TRBV11-3 with TRBJ1-5, with D possibly matching TRBD1 (6 bases). Germline CDR1 SGHNT, CDR2 YENEEA. V dropped 1 base and J dropped 0 bases, with 16 bases sitting between them. CDR3 length: 18 amino acids. For the CDR3, the DNA is TGTGCCAGCAGCTTAGTGGGGGCCGGGGCTTATAGCAATCAGCCCCAGCATTTT. Translating gives CASSLVGAGAYSNQPQHF.